What follows are 9 T cell receptor beta chains derived from one specimen sequenced in a study of blood T cell repertoires in COVID-19. Measured with immunoSEQ multiplex PCR; TCRdb has only the in-frame clones, and not every one. The sample includes fewer than 200,000 clones, 79% of them seen just once. The specimen sequenced was peripheral blood. Source of these receptors: a woman aged 60-75 years with COVID-19, enrolled during active disease.

CDR3 protein: CASSKDWSGGVIYSNQPQHF. The CDR3, as DNA: TGTGCCAGCAGCAAAGATTGGTCGGGAGGAGTTATTTATAGCAATCAGCCCCAGCATTTT. This sequence joins TRBV21-1 and TRBJ1-5. TRBV21-1 is a recognized pseudogene. The CDR3 length is 20 residues.

The CDR3 sequence: CASSYSRGSTDTQYF. DNA of the CDR3: TGTGCCAGCAGTTACTCGAGAGGGTCCACAGATACGCAGTATTTT. V and J are TRBV6-5 and TRBJ2-3; TRBD2 might be the D (5 bases). Per germline, CDR1 MNHEY and CDR2 SVGAGI. The CDR3 length is 15 residues. The V end was cut by 0 bases, the J end by 2 bases, with 9 bases between.

This clone turned up a few times. The chain is built from TRBV25-1 and TRBJ1-5, with D tentatively TRBD1 (5 bases). CDR1 MGHDK and CDR2 SYGVNS come from the germline V gene. Trimming stripped 3 bases from V and 2 bases from J, with 8 bases between. The CDR3 consists of 14 residues. CDR3 coding DNA: TGTGCCAGCAGTGAGTTAGGGGGCAATCAGCCCCAGCATTTT. Translating it yields CASSELGGNQPQHF.

The CDR3 here is CASRREYEQYV. For the CDR3, the DNA is TGTGCCAGCAGGAGGGAGTACGAGCAGTACGTC. The chain links TRBV9 to TRBJ2-7, with D maybe TRBD2 (5 bases). V was shortened by 5 bases and J by 4 bases, with 7 bases between the two germline ends. CDR1 is SGDLS and CDR2 is YYNGEE in the germline V gene. The CDR3 sequence is 11 residues long.

The chain is built from TRBV7-2 and TRBJ2-3; 10 bases agree with TRBD2. The CDR3 covers 18 residues. With V trimmed by 8 bases and J by 0 bases, 14 bases remained unmatched. Germline values: CDR1 SGHTA, CDR2 FQGNSA. The CDR3: CASCRRLAGGLSTDTQYF. The CDR3 DNA sequence: TGTGCCAGCTGCCGCAGACTAGCGGGTGGTCTAAGCACAGATACGCAGTATTTT.

This chain uses TRBV9 with TRBJ1-3, with D tentatively TRBD1 (6 bases). The CDR3 runs to 15 residues. Germline CDR1 and CDR2: SGDLS and YYNGEE. V lost 4 bases and J 2 bases, leaving 13 bases between the germline ends. The CDR3 loop reads CASSPYQGTGNTIYF. The DNA for the CDR3 is TGTGCCAGCAGCCCATACCAGGGGACTGGAAACACCATATATTTT. The complete variable domain, with remaining parts taken from reference TRBV9 and TRBJ1-3, reads DSGVTQTPKHLITATGQRVTLRCSPRSGDLSVYWYQQSLDQGLQFLIQYYNGEERAKGNILERFSAQQFPDLHSELNLSSLELGDSALYFCASSPYQGTGNTIYFGEGSWLTVV.

The CDR3 nucleotides are TGTGCCAGCAGTACTCTAGCGGGGGCACCCCACGCGGAGACCCAGTACTTC. Protein: CASSTLAGAPHAETQYF. The rearrangement joins TRBV6-2 or TRBV6-3 to TRBJ2-5; 10 positions match TRBD2. CDR1 MNHEY and CDR2 SVGEGT come from the germline V gene. V gave up 5 bases and J gave up 5 bases; unmatched junction bases: 14. There are 17 residues in the CDR3.

The chain links TRBV6-5 to TRBJ1-6; weak D call: TRBD1 (6 bases). Germline V gene lookup returns CDR1 MNHEY and CDR2 SVGAGI. Trimming took off 2 bases at V and 9 bases at J, with 11 bases between the two ends. The CDR3 sequence is 14 residues long. The CDR3 region is CASSYRDTSSPLHF. The DNA for the CDR3 is TGTGCCAGCAGTTACCGGGACACATCTTCACCCCTCCACTTT.

CDR3 protein: CASSMTGVGNSPLHF. As DNA, the CDR3 is TGCGCCAGCAGCATGACAGGGGTCGGCAATTCACCCCTCCACTTT. J is TRBJ1-6 and V is TRBV5-1, with 8 positions matching TRBD1. CDR1 and CDR2 from the germline V gene are SGHRS and YFSETQ. Trimming removed 4 bases from V and 7 bases from J; junction bases left unmatched: 7. The CDR3 extends over 15 amino acids.